A single sample gave rise to the 9 T cell receptor beta chains below, sequenced in a study of shared clonotypes between healthy human individuals. TCRdb's copy holds only in-frame clones and misses some; the assay was immunoSEQ multiplex PCR. Counted here are about 110,000 clones, around 68% occurring once; the ten biggest clones make up approximately 25%. Sequencing input: memory CD8+ T cells sorted from blood. The sample's subset: CD45RO+ cells pooled with CCR7-negative TemRA cells. The receptors derive from a woman in her 30s in good health.

This chain joins TRBV14 and TRBJ2-7; a possible D gene is TRBD1 (6 bases). The CDR3 is made up of 19 amino acids. Trimming removed 4 bases at V and 2 bases at J, with 27 bases between. In germline, CDR1 is SGHDN, CDR2 FVKESK. CDR3 loop: CASSLYREPRGSWPYEQYF. The DNA for the CDR3 is TGTGCCAGCAGCCTTTATCGCGAACCCAGGGGTTCGTGGCCCTACGAGCAGTACTTC.

The J gene is TRBJ2-5, the V gene TRBV25-1, with D tentatively TRBD1 (5 bases). The CDR3 has 13 amino acids. Trimming removed 6 bases from V and 3 bases from J, with 11 bases in between. Per germline, CDR1 MGHDK and CDR2 SYGVNS. CDR3 coding DNA: TGTGCCAGCAGCGGACAAAGTAAAGAGACCCAGTACTTC. This translates into CASSGQSKETQYF.

This clone was seen only once. This CDR3 reads CASSLTEGPAETQYF. The CDR3 bases are TGTGCCAGCAGCTTAACGGAGGGGCCCGCAGAGACCCAGTACTTC. The rearrangement uses TRBV7-9 and TRBJ2-5, with TRBD2 as a possible D gene (6 bases). CDR1 is SEHNR, CDR2 FQNEAQ, per germline (reference sequence). The CDR3 spans 15 residues. V lost 2 bases and J 4 bases, leaving 14 bases between the germline ends.

The chain carries TRBV2 and TRBJ2-5; tentatively, D is TRBD1 (6 bases). Germline CDR1 reads SNHLY; CDR2 reads FYNNEI. Trimming removed 6 bases from V and 2 bases from J, with 10 bases in between. The CDR3 totals 13 residues. This chain's CDR3 is CASRRQEQETQYF. CDR3 in DNA: TGTGCCAGCAGAAGACAGGAACAAGAGACCCAGTACTTC. Complete variable domain (other parts from reference TRBV2 and TRBJ2-5): EPEVTQTPSHQVTQMGQEVILRCVPISNHLYFYWYRQILGQKVEFLVSFYNNEISEKSEIFDDQFSVERPDGSNFTLKIRSTKLEDSAMYFCASRRQEQETQYFGPGTRLLVL.

This clone came up once. V gene TRBV25-1 combines with J gene TRBJ2-2; 9 nucleotides match TRBD2. This CDR3 has 18 amino acids. The germline V gene has CDR1 MGHDK and CDR2 SYGVNS. V shed 1 base, J shed 7 bases, and the junction held 13 bases outside the gene matches. The CDR3: CASSEFVLREGQHGELFF. The DNA of the CDR3 is TGTGCCAGCAGTGAATTCGTCCTGCGGGAGGGCCAGCACGGGGAGCTGTTTTTT.

The rearrangement joins TRBV7-7 to TRBJ1-5; weak D call: TRBD1 (6 bases). The V end was cut by 1 base, the J end by 6 bases, with 10 bases between. Germline CDR1 and CDR2: SSHAT and FNYEAQ (reference sequence). The CDR3 spans 14 residues. The DNA for the CDR3 is TGTGCCAGCAGCTTAGAACAGGGCATTCAGCCCCAGCATTTT. Translated, it gives CASSLEQGIQPQHF.

The genes are TRBV9 and TRBJ2-1, with 14 bases matching TRBD2. Germline assignment: CDR1 SGDLS and CDR2 YYNGEE. The CDR3 covers 17 residues. Unmatched junction bases numbered 3, after V lost 3 bases and J lost 1 base. Written as DNA, the CDR3 is TGTGCCAGCAGCGGGGGACTAGCGGGAGTTTCCTACAATGAGCAGTTCTTC. Translated: CASSGGLAGVSYNEQFF.

This clone has a handful of counts. The chain uses TRBV6-6 and TRBJ2-7; 8 bases are a match to TRBD2. There are 15 residues in the CDR3. In germline, CDR1 is MNHNY, CDR2 SVGAGI (reference sequence). V was clipped by 5 bases and J by 1 base; unmatched bases: 7. CDR3 amino acids: CASSTPGGPSYEQYF. In DNA form, the CDR3 reads TGTGCCAGCAGTACCCCGGGGGGGCCGTCCTACGAGCAGTACTTC.

The genes are TRBV7-8 and TRBJ1-1; D gene unclear. Germline V CDR1 and CDR2: SGHVS, FQNEAQ. V was trimmed by 2 bases and J by 5 bases, leaving 15 bases between them. The CDR3 extends over 15 amino acids. This CDR3 is CASSLKQARGTEAFF. Written as DNA, the CDR3 is TGTGCCAGCAGCTTAAAGCAAGCCCGTGGTACTGAAGCTTTCTTT.